The sequence of this TCR beta chain was determined in a study of blood T cell repertoires in COVID-19. Looking at the study overall: The United States, Italy and Spain were the sources of the acute and convalescent COVID-19 samples. Sources were T cells, B-cell-depleted T cells, or PBMCs; the material itself was cDNA or gDNA.

Study processing details: Reference gene primer amplification gave nucleated cell count estimates. The repertoire was sequenced with immunoSEQ multiplex PCR; TCRdb's copy has only in-frame clones and lacks some. V and J calls and clone size are given by that table; D and trimming were obtained from the DNA. This sample has fewer than 110,000 clones; around 87% occur once, and the top ten carry around a tenth. This CDR3 has 13 amino acids. V dropped 8 bases and J dropped 5 bases, with 15 bases sitting between them. Germline assignment: CDR1 SQVTM and CDR2 ANQGSEA. This chain links TRBV29-1 with TRBJ1-4, with no clear D. The receptor was derived from a woman in her 30s with acute or convalescent COVID-19. Sequencing used peripheral blood. CDR3 DNA sequence: TGCAGCTACCATGTGGAGGGAAATGAAAAACTGTTTTTT. This sequence encodes CSYHVEGNEKLFF. Variable domain in full (rest from reference TRBV29-1 and TRBJ1-4): SAVISQKPSRDICQRGTSLTIQCQVDSQVTMMFWYRQQPGQSLTLIATANQGSEATYESGFVIDKFPISRPNLTFSTLTVSNMSPEDSSIYLCSYHVEGNEKLFFGSGTQLSVL.